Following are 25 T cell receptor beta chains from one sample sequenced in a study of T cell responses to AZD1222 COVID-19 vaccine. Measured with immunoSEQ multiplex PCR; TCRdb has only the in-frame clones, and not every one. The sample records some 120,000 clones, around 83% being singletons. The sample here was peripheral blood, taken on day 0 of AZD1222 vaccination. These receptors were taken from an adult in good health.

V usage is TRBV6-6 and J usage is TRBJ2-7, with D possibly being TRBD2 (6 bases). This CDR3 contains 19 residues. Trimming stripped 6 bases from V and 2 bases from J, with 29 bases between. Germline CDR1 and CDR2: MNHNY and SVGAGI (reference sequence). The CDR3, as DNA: TGTGCCAGCAGCCGAATTGGGAGGCGCGGGGTGAGAATGACCTACGAGCAGTACTTC. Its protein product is CASSRIGRRGVRMTYEQYF.

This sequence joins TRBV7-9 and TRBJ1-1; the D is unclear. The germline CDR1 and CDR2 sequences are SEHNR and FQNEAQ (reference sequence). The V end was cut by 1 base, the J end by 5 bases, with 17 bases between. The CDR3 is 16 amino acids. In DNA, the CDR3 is TGTGCCAGCAGCTTAGACCTACTTAGGATGGATACTGAAGCTTTCTTT. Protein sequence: CASSLDLLRMDTEAFF. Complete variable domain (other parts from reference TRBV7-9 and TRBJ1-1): DTGVSQNPRHKITKRGQNVTFRCDPISEHNRLYWYRQTLGQGPEFLTYFQNEAQLEKSRLLSDRFSAERPKGSFSTLEIQRTEQGDSAMYLCASSLDLLRMDTEAFFGQGTRLTVV.

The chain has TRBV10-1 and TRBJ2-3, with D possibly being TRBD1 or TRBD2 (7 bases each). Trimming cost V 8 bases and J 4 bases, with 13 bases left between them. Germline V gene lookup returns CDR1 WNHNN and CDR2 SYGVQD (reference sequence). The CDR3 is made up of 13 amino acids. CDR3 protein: CASRQGGADTQYF. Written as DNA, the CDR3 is TGCGCCAGCCGACAGGGAGGGGCAGATACGCAGTATTTT.

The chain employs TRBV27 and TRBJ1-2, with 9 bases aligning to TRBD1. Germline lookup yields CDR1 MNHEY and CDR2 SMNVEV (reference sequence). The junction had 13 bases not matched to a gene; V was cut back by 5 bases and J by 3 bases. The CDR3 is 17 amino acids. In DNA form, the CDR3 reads TGTGCCAGCAGTATCACCTCTTCGGACAGGGGCTACTATGGCTACACCTTC. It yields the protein CASSITSSDRGYYGYTF.

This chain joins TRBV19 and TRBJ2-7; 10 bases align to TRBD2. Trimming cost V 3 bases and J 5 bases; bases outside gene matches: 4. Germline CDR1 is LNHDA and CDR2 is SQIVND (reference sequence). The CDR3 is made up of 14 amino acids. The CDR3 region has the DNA TGTGCCAGTAGTATCAGTCTAGCGGGAGACGAGCAGTACTTC. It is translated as CASSISLAGDEQYF.

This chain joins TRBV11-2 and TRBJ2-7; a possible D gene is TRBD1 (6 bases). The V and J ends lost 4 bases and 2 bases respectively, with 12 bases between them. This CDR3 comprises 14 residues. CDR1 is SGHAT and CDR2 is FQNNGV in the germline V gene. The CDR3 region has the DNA TGTGCCAGCAGCTCAACAGGGTTCCCCTACGAGCAGTACTTC. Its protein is CASSSTGFPYEQYF.

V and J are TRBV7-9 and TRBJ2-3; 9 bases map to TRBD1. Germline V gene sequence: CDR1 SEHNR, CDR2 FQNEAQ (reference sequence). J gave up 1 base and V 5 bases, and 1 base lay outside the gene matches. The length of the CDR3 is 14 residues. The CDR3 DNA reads TGTGCCAGCAGCCGGGACAGGGGCACAGATACGCAGTATTTT. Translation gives CASSRDRGTDTQYF.

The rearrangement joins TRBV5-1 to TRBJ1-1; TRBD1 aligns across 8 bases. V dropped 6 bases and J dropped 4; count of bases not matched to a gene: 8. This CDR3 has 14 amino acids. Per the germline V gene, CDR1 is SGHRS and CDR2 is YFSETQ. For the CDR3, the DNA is TGCGCCAGCAACCTCCAGGGGGCGAGCACTGAAGCTTTCTTT. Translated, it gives CASNLQGASTEAFF.

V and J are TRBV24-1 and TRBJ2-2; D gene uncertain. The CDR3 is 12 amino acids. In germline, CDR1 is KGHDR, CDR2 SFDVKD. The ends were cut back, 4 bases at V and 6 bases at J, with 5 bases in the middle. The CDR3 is CATSDPPGELFF. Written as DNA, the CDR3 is TGTGCCACCAGTGACCCCCCCGGGGAGCTGTTTTTT.

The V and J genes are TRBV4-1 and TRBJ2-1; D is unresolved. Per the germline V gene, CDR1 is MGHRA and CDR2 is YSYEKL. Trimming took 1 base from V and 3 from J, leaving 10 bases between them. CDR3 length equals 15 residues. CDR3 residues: CASSQVTQNYNEQFF. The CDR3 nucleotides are TGCGCCAGCAGCCAAGTAACCCAGAACTACAATGAGCAGTTCTTC.

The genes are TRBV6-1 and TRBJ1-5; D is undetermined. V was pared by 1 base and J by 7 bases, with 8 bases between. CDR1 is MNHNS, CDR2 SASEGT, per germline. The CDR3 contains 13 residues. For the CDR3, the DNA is TGTGCCAGCAGTGAAGACTATTGGCAGCCCCAGCATTTT. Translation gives CASSEDYWQPQHF.

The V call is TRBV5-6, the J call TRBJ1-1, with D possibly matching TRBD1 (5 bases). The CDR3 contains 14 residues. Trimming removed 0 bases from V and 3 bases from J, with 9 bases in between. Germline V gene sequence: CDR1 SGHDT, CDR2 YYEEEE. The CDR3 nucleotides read TGTGCCAGCAGCTTGGTTCGAGGGGACACTGAAGCTTTCTTT. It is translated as CASSLVRGDTEAFF.

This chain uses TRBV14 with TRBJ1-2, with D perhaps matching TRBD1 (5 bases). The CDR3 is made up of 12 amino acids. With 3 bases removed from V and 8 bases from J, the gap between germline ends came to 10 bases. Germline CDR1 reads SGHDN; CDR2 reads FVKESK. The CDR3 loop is CASSHHGGGYTF. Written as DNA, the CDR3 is TGTGCCAGCAGCCACCATGGGGGGGGCTACACCTTC.

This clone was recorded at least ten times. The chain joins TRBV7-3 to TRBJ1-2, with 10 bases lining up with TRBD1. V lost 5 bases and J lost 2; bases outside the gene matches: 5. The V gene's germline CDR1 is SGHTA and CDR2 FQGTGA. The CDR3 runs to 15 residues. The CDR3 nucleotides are TGTGCCAGCAGCCTGACAGGGGGCGACAACTATGGCTACACCTTC. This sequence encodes CASSLTGGDNYGYTF.

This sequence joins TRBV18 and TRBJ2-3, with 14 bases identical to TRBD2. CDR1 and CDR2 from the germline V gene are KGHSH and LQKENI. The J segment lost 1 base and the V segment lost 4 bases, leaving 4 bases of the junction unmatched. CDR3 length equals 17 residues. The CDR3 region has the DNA TGTGCCAGCTCACTTGGGACTAGCGGGGGAGGCACAGATACGCAGTATTTT. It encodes CASSLGTSGGGTDTQYF.

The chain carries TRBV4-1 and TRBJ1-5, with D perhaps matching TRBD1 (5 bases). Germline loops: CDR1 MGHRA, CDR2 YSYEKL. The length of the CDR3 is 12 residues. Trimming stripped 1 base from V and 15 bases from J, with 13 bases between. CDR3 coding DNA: TGCGCCAGCAGCCAAGTCCCGGGGCCGAGGCATTTT. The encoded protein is CASSQVPGPRHF.

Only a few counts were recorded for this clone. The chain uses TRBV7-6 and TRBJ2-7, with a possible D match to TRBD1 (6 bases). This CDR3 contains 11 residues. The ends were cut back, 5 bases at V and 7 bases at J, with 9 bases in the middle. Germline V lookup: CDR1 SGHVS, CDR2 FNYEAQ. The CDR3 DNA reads TGTGCCAGCAGCCTACAGGGAGAGCAGTACTTC. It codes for CASSLQGEQYF.

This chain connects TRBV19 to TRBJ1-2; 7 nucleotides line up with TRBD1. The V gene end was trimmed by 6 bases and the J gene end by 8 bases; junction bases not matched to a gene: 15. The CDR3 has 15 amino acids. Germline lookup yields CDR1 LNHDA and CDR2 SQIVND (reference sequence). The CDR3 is CASSYTPGQKGGYTF. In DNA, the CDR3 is TGTGCCAGTAGCTACACACCGGGACAGAAAGGGGGCTACACCTTC.

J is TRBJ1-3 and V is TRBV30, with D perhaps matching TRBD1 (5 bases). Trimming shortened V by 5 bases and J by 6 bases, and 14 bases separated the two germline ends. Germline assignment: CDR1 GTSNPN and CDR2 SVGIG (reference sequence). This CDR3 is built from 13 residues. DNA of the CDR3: TGTGCCTGGGACCGGGGGACCCAAAACACCATATATTTT. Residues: CAWDRGTQNTIYF.

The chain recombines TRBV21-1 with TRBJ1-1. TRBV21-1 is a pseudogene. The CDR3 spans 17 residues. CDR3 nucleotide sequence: TGTGCCAGCAGCAAAGCAAAATGCGTCCAGCCAGACACTGAAGCTTTCTTT. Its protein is CASSKAKCVQPDTEAFF.

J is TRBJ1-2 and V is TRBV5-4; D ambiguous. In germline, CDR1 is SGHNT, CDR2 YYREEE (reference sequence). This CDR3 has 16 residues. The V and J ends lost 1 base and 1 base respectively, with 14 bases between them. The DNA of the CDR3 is TGTGCCAGCAGCTTGTGGGCGGGATCTCATAACTATGGCTACACCTTC. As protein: CASSLWAGSHNYGYTF. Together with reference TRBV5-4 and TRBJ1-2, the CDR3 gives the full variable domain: ETGVTQSPTHLIKTRGQQVTLRCSSQSGHNTVSWYQQALGQGPQFIFQYYREEENGRGNFPPRFSGLQFPNYSSELNVNALELDDSALYLCASSLWAGSHNYGYTFGSGTRLTVV.

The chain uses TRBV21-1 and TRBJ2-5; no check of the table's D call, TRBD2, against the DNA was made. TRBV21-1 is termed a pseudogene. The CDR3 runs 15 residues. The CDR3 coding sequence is TGTGCCAGCAGCTCGCACGAGGGAGTAGAGGAGACCCAGTACTTC. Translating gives CASSSHEGVEETQYF.

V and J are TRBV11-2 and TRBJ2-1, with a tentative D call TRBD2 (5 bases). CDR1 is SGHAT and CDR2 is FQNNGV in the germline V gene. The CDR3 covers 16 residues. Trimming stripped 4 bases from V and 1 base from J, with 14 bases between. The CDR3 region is CASSSSYAGSYNEQFF. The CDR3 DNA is TGTGCCAGCAGCTCCTCTTATGCGGGTTCCTACAATGAGCAGTTCTTC.

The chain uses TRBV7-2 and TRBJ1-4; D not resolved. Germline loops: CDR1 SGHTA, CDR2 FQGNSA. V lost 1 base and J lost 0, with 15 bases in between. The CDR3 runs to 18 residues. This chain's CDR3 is CASSLVSRVYATNEKLFF. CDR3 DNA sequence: TGTGCCAGCAGCTTAGTTTCGCGGGTCTATGCAACTAATGAAAAACTGTTTTTT.

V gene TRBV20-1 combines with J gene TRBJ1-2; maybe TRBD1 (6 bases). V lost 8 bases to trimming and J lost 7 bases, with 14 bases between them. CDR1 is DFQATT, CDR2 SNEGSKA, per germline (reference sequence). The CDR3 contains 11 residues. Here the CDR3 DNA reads TGCAGTCTAGAACAGGGCTTTGGCTACACCTTC. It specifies CSLEQGFGYTF.